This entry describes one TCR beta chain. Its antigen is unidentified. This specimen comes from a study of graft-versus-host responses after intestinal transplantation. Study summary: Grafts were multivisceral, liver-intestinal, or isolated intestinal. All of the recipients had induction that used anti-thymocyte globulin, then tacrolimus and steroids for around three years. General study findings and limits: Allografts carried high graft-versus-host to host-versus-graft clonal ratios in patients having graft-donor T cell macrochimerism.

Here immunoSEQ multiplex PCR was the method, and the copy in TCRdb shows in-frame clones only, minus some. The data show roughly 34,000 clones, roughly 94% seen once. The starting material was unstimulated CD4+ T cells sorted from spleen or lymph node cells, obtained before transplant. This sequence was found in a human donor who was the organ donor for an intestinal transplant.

Here the CDR3 reads CAILDRGDTQYF. For the CDR3, the DNA is TGTGCCATCCTGGACAGGGGGGATACGCAGTATTTT. V is TRBV10-3 and J is TRBJ2-3; 10 nucleotides align to TRBD1. Germline V gene data show CDR1 as ENHRY and CDR2 as SYGVKD. The ends lost 8 bases at V and 6 bases at J; junction bases unmatched: 2. The CDR3 has 12 residues.